This T cell receptor beta chain stems from a study of blood T cell repertoires in COVID-19. Study-wide context: The United States, Italy and Spain supplied acute and convalescent COVID-19 samples. T cells, B-cell-depleted T cells, or PBMCs supplied cDNA or gDNA.

Original handling: Nucleated cell counts were estimated from reference gene primer amplification. Profiling relied on immunoSEQ multiplex PCR, and the TCRdb table lists in-frame clones only, not all of them. D and trimming come from the DNA, and the V and J calls and clone size come from that table. The sample carries 250,000 to 300,000 clones, about nine tenths recorded once. The germline gives CDR1 MNHEY, CDR2 SVGEGT. Unmatched junction bases numbered 18, after V lost 2 bases and J lost 4 bases. The CDR3 contains 20 residues. The TCR was taken from a woman aged 50 to 60 who had recovered from COVID-19. Specimen: peripheral blood. The chain combines TRBV6-2 or TRBV6-3 with TRBJ1-1; 11 positions match TRBD1. Here the CDR3 reads CASSYHQIVDRGRDSTEAFF. DNA for the CDR3: TGTGCCAGCAGTTACCACCAGATCGTGGACAGGGGGCGGGATAGCACTGAAGCTTTCTTT.